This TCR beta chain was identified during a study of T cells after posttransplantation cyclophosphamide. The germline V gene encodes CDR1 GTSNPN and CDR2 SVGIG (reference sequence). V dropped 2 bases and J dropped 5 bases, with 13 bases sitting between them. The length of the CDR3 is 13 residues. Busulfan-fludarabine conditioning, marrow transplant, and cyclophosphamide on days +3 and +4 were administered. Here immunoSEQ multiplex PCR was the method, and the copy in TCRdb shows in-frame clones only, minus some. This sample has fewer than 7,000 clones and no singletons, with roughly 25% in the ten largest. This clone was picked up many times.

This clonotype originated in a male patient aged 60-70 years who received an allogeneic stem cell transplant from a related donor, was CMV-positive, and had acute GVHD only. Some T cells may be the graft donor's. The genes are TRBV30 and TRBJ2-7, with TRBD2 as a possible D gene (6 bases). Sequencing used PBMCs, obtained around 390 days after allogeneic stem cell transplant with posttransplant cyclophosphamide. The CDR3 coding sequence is TGTGCCTGGAGTTACGGGAGTGTTGACGAGCAGTACTTC. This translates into CAWSYGSVDEQYF.